This T cell receptor beta chain is drawn from a study of cytomegalovirus exposure and HLA in healthy donors. About this clone itself: Its specificity is unknown.

Assay: immunoSEQ multiplex PCR; the TCRdb copy retains only in-frame clones and omits some. This sample yields over 200,000 clones, of which roughly 91% are seen a single time; around 3.1% belongs to the top ten. Study results and caveats: CMV antigen specificity was confirmed in vitro for a few CMV-associated chains. A classifier reportedly called cytomegalovirus status with high sensitivity and specificity.

This CDR3 spans 13 amino acids. V gave up 8 bases and J gave up 6 bases, with 17 bases separating them. Germline CDR1 and CDR2: MDHEN and SYDVKM. V usage is TRBV28 and J usage is TRBJ2-7; D gene unclear. The clonotype originates from a young woman in good health and CMV-seronegative. Sequenced sample: PBMCs. The DNA for the CDR3 is TGTGCCAGCCGTCGACCCAACGGTGGCGAGCAGTACTTC. Translated: CASRRPNGGEQYF. The entire variable domain, with the rest obtained from reference TRBV28 and TRBJ2-7, is as follows: DVKVTQSSRYLVKRTGEKVFLECVQDMDHENMFWYRQDPGLGLRLIYFSYDVKMKEKGDIPEGYSVSREKKERFSLILESASTNQTSMYLCASRRPNGGEQYFGPGTRLTVT.